A single sample is the source of the 2 T cell receptor beta chains below, sequenced in a study of shared clonotypes between healthy human individuals. Some clones are missing from TCRdb's copy, which holds only in-frame ones; the method was immunoSEQ multiplex PCR. The sample consists of about 380,000 clones, approximately 96% of them appearing once. Sequencing was performed on memory CD8+ T cells sorted from blood. Stated subset: CD45RO+ cells pooled with CCR7-negative TemRA cells. Receptors originate from a man aged 25 to 40 in good health.

The CDR3 nucleotides are TGTGCCACCAGCAGAGGGGCAGGGAAAGAGACCCAGTACTTC. Its protein is CATSRGAGKETQYF. The genes are TRBV15 and TRBJ2-5; weak D call: TRBD1 (5 bases). The CDR3 length is 14 residues. Trimming took 1 base from V and 3 from J, leaving 9 bases between them. CDR1 LNHNV and CDR2 YYDKDF come from the germline V gene (reference sequence).

The chain has TRBV14 and TRBJ2-5, with D unclear. V was trimmed by 1 base and J by 5 bases, leaving 2 bases between them. The CDR3 loop spans 11 amino acids. Germline-derived CDR1 and CDR2 are SGHDN and FVKESK. Here the CDR3 reads CASSQVETQYF. CDR3 coding DNA: TGTGCCAGCAGCCAAGTCGAGACCCAGTACTTC.